The TCR beta chain under discussion was sequenced for a study of blood T cell repertoires in COVID-19. At the level of the study: PBMCs, B-cell-depleted T cells, or T cells were the source of the cDNA or gDNA that made up the material.

In germline, CDR1 is MRHNA, CDR2 SNTAGT. The CDR3 has 14 amino acids. The V gene end was trimmed by 4 bases and the J gene end by 6 bases; junction bases not matched to a gene: 5. The study recruited people aged roughly 18 to 95 years across 24 US areas. In assigning cohorts, the study relied on participant-reported clinical history. The table came from immunoSEQ multiplex PCR; TCRdb's copy has only in-frame clones and leaves some out. The sample includes about 190,000 clones, less than 85% of them seen just once. The sample taken for sequencing was PBMCs or T cells enriched from blood (not recorded which). The chain has TRBV6-4 and TRBJ2-2; TRBD1 aligns across 7 bases. The receptor was isolated from a woman in her thirties who had recovered from COVID-19. The CDR3 region has the DNA TGTGCCAGCAGTGGACAGGGTTTACCCGGGGAGCTGTTTTTT. Protein product: CASSGQGLPGELFF.